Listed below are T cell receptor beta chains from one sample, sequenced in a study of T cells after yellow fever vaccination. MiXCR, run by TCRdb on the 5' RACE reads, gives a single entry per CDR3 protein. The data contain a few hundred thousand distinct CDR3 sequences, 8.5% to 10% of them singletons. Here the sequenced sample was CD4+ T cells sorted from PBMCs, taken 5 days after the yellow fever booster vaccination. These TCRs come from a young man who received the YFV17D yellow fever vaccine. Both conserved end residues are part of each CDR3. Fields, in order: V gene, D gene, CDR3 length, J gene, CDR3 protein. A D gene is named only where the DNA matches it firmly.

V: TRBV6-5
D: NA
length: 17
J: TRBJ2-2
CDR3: CASSYRGQGGKTGELSF

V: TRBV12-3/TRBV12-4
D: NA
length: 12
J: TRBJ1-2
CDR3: CASSSVGDGYTF

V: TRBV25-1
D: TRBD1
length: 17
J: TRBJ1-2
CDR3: CASSESGTVLTSYGYTF

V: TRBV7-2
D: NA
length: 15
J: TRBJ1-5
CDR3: CASSLGDFAGQPQHF

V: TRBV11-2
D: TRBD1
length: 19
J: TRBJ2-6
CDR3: CASSSLRDRDLTGANVLTF

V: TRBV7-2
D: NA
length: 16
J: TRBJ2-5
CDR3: CASTSQSGLEKETQYF

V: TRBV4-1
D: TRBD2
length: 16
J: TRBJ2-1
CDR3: CASSQEELAGYNEQFF

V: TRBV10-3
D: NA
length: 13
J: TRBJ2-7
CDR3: CAISDEDPYEQYF

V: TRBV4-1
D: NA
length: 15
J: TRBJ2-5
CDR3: CASSQKGGVMETQYF

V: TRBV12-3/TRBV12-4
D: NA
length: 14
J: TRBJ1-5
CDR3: CASRDSGVHQPQHF

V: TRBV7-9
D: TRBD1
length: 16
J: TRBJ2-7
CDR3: CASSLGTGPSSYEQYF

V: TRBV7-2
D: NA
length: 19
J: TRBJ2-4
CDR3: CASSYQGGRGGPAKNIQYF

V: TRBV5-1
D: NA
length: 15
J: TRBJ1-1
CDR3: CASSLAVGLNTEAFF

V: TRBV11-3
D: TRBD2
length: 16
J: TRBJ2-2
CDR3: CASSLSGGSNTGELFF

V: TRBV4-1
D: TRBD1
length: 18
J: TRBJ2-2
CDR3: CASSQDPQTGGATGELFF

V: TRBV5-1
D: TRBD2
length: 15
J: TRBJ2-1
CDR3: CASSSGGWSYNEQFF

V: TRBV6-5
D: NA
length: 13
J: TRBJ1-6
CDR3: CASSWEDYSPLHF

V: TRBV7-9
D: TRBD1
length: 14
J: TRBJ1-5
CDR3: CASSGDRGNQPQHF

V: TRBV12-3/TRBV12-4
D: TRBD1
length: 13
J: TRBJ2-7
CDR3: CASRGQGHHEQYF

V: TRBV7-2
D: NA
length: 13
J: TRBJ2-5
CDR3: CASSSAYQETQYF

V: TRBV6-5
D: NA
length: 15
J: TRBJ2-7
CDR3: CASSYRLGQSYEQYF

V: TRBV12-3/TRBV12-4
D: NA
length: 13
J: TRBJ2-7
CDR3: CASSFGDDYEQYF

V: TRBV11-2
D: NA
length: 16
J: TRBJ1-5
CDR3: CASSLGAGRRNQPQHF

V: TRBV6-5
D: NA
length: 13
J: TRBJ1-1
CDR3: CASSSPYSTEAFF

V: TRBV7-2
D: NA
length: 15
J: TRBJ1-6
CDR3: CASGVQVPPNSPLHF

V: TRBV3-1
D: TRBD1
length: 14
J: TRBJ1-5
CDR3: CASSGQGLNQPQHF

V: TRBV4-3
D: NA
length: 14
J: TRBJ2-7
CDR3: CASSLRGQATEQYF

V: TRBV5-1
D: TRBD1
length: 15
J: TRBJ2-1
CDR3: CASSTGQDPYNEQFF

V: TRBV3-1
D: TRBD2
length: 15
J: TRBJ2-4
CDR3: CASSQFGLAGTVQYF

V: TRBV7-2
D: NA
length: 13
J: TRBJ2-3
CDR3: CASRAVLTDTQYF

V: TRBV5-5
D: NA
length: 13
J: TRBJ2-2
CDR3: CASSQLAGGELFF

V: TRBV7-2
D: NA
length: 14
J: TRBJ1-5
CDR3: CASSFSASNQPQHF

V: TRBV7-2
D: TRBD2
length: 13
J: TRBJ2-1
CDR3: CASSLLAGNEQFF

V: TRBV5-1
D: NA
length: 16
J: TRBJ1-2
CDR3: CASSFASGSGLNGYTF

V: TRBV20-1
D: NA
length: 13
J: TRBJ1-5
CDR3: CSAIEDGNQPQHF

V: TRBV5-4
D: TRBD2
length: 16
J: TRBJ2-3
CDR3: CASSLVAGGRTDTQYF

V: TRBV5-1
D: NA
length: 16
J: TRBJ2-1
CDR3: CASSLIGPSSYNEQFF

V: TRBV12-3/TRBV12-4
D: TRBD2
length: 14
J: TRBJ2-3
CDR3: CASSLARTSGGQYF

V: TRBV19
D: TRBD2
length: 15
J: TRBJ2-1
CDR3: CASSPLGGAYNEQFF

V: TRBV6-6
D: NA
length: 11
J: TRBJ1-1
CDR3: CASSPVTEAFF

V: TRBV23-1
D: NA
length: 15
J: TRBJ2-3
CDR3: CANPYRVSSTDTQYF

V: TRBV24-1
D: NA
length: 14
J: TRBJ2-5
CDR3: CATSGWGEEETQYF

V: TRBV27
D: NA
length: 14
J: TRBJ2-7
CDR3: CASSLTTGRYEQYF

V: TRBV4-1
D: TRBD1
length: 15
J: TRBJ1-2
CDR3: CASSRLTGAPDGYTF

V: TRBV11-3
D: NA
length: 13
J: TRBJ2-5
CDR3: CASSRRLGETQYF

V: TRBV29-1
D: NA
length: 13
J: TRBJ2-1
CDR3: CSADQRAGNEQFF

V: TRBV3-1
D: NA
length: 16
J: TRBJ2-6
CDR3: CASSQGGTPGANVLTF

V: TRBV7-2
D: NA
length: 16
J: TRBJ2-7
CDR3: CASSLDQGVGQIEQYF

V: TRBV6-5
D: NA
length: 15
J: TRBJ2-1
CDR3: CASRHPGPIYNEQFF

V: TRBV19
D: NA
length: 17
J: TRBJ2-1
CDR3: CASSIGVRGTFYNEQFF

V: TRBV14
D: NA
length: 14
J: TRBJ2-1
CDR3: CASSQDFWRNEQFF

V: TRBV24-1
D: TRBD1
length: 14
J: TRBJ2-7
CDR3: CATREGTGGNEQYF

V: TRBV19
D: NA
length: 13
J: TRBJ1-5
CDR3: CATMQGLGQPQHF